Listed below are T cell receptor beta chains from one sample, sequenced in a study of blood T cell repertoires in COVID-19. Data came from immunoSEQ multiplex PCR; TCRdb stores just in-frame clones and leaves some out. This table has about 150,000 clones, 88% appearing once. The sample taken for sequencing was PBMCs or T cells enriched from blood (not recorded which). The receptors derive from a woman aged 45-65 years who had recovered from COVID-19. Each CDR3 is given with its conserved first and last residue. The D gene is left open where the match is weak. The size entry is marked missing in some rows and otherwise reads once, few, many or a size class.

TGTGCCAGCAGCTTCGTTACCAAGACGGGACAGCATGGCTACACCTTC	CASSFVTKTGQHGYTF	TRBJ1-2	TRBV7-2	TRBD1	-
TGTGCCAGCAGCTTGGATAGCGGGGGGGGCCGGGAGCTGTTTTTT	CASSLDSGGGRELFF	TRBJ2-2	TRBV5-4	TRBD2	-
TGCAGCGCCGAACGGAGCTCCTACAATGAGCAGTTCTTC	CSAERSSYNEQFF	TRBJ2-1	TRBV29-1	-	-
TGTGCCAGCAGTGACGGGGAGGAGACCCAGTACTTC	CASSDGEETQYF	TRBJ2-5	TRBV25-1	-	-
TGTGCCAGCAGCCTAGGGGTCATAGGGGCGAACAATGAGCAGTTCTTC	CASSLGVIGANNEQFF	TRBJ2-1	TRBV11-2	-	-
TGTGCCAGTAGTCTGGTAGCAGCGGGGGGGCAGGGAAACATTCAGTACTTC	CASSLVAAGGQGNIQYF	TRBJ2-4	TRBV19	TRBD2	-
TGTGCCTGGAGTGCCCTGACTAGCGGGGGGACTAACAATGAGCAGTTCTTC	CAWSALTSGGTNNEQFF	TRBJ2-1	TRBV30	TRBD2	-
TGTGCCACCCAACTGTCTGAGGGGGCAAGGAACACTGAAGCTTTCTTT	CATQLSEGARNTEAFF	TRBJ1-1	TRBV15	TRBD1	-
TGTGCCAGTAGTACGGGACAGTTTAATTCACCCCTCCACTTT	CASSTGQFNSPLHF	TRBJ1-6	TRBV19	TRBD1	-
TGTGCCAGCAGCGGAGCCGAAGCGGGGGGGGTACATGAGCAGTTCTTC	CASSGAEAGGVHEQFF	TRBJ2-1	TRBV6-2/TRBV6-3	TRBD2	-
TGTGCCAGCAGTACTGGGGGGACAGTGAACACTGAAGCTTTCTTT	CASSTGGTVNTEAFF	TRBJ1-1	TRBV6-5	TRBD1	-
TGTGCCAGCAGCTACGGACAGGTCTATGGCTACACCTTC	CASSYGQVYGYTF	TRBJ1-2	TRBV7-9	TRBD1	once
TGTGCCAGCAGCCACGTGGGACTAGCGATGGGGGAGCAGTACTTC	CASSHVGLAMGEQYF	TRBJ2-7	TRBV6-6	TRBD2	-
TGTGCCAGCAGCTTACAGCTCCTGAACACCGGGGAGCTGTTTTTT	CASSLQLLNTGELFF	TRBJ2-2	TRBV5-5	-	-
TGTGCCAGCAGCTACCCGGGGGGGAGATCCTACGAGCAGTACTTC	CASSYPGGRSYEQYF	TRBJ2-7	TRBV5-6	TRBD2	-
TGTGCCAGCAGTCTTCTTGCAGGGCAGCCCCAGCATTTT	CASSLLAGQPQHF	TRBJ1-5	TRBV27	-	-
TGTGCCACCAGCAGAGATAGGGGGAACGAGCAGTTCTTC	CATSRDRGNEQFF	TRBJ2-1	TRBV15	-	-
TGTGCCAGCAGTTTCGGCGGACAGGGTTATTCACCCCTCCACTTT	CASSFGGQGYSPLHF	TRBJ1-6	TRBV6-5	TRBD1	once
TGTGCCAGCAGCTTTGACGTTGGACAGGACCATAATTCACCCCTCCACTTT	CASSFDVGQDHNSPLHF	TRBJ1-6	TRBV12-1	-	-
TGCAGTGCTAGTCCAGGCAATGAGCAGTTCTTC	CSASPGNEQFF	TRBJ2-1	TRBV20-1	-	-
TGTGCCAGCAGTAACAGAAATTCGCTAAACACTGAAGCTTTCTTT	CASSNRNSLNTEAFF	TRBJ1-1	TRBV5-4	-	-
TGTGCCAGCAGTGCAGACAGGGGGCGAGGAGGTACGCAGTATTTT	CASSADRGRGGTQYF	TRBJ2-3	TRBV2	TRBD1	-
TGTGCCAGCAGCGTAGGCGGGGCGTATGGCTACACCTTC	CASSVGGAYGYTF	TRBJ1-2	TRBV9	-	few
TGTGCCAGCATCTCCTCGGGACAGGGCTATGGCTACACCTTC	CASISSGQGYGYTF	TRBJ1-2	TRBV6-6	TRBD1	-
TGTGCCAGCAGCTCGTGGACAGGGAATCAGCCCCAGCATTTT	CASSSWTGNQPQHF	TRBJ1-5	TRBV7-2	TRBD1	-
TGTGCCAGCTCACTAGGGACAGCTGAAAAACTGTTTTTT	CASSLGTAEKLFF	TRBJ1-4	TRBV18	TRBD1	-
TGTGCCAGCAGTTTATCGAGTGGGGGGGGGCCAATTACGAACATTCAGTACTTC	CASSLSSGGGPITNIQYF	TRBJ2-4	TRBV27	-	-
TGTGCCAGCAGTTACTCCACAGGCTCTGAAAAACTGTTTTTT	CASSYSTGSEKLFF	TRBJ1-4	TRBV6-5	-	few
TGCGCCAGCAGCCAAGAGGCCCTAGCGGGGATTAGCTCCTACGAGCAGTACTTC	CASSQEALAGISSYEQYF	TRBJ2-7	TRBV4-3	TRBD2	-
TGTGCCAGCAGCTTAACCCACGGCTACGAGCAGTACTTC	CASSLTHGYEQYF	TRBJ2-7	TRBV7-3	-	-
TGTGCCAGCAGTGACTCGTGGTGGACTAGTCGGAATGAGCAGTTCTTC	CASSDSWWTSRNEQFF	TRBJ2-1	TRBV6-4	TRBD2	-
TGCGCCAGCAGCTTGGACCAGCGCTCTGGAAACACCATATATTTT	CASSLDQRSGNTIYF	TRBJ1-3	TRBV5-1	-	-
TGTGCCAGCAGTCCCCTGAGCGGCAGATTCTATGGCTACACCTTC	CASSPLSGRFYGYTF	TRBJ1-2	TRBV6-5	-	-